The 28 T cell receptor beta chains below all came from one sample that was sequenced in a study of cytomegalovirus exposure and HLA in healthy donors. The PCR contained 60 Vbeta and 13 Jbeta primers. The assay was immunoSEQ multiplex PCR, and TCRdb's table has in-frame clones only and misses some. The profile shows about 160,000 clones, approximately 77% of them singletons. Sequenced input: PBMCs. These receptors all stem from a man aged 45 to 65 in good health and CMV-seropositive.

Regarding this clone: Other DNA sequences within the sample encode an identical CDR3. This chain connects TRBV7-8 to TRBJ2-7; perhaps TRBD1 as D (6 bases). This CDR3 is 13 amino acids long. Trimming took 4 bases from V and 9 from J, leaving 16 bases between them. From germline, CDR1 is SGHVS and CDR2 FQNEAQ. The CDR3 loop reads CASSSRTVIGQYF. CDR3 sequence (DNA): TGTGCCAGCAGCTCGCGGACAGTTATTGGGCAGTACTTC.

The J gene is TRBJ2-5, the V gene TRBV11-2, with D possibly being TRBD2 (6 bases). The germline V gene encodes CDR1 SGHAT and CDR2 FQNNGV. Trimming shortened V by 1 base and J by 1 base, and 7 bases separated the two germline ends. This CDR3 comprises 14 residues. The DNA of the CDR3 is TGTGCCAGCAGCTTAGCGGGAGCCCAAGAGACCCAGTACTTC. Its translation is CASSLAGAQETQYF.

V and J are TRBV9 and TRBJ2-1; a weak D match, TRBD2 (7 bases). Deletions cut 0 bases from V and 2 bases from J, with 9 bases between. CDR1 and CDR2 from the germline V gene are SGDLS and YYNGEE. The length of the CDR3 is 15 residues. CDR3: CASSVGGGPYNEQFF. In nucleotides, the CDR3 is TGTGCCAGCAGCGTAGGGGGGGGGCCCTACAATGAGCAGTTCTTC.

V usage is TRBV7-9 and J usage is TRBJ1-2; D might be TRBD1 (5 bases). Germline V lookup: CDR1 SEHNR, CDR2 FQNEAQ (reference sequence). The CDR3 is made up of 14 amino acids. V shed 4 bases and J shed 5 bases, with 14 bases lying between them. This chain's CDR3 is CASSSGLLGYGYTF. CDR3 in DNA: TGTGCCAGCAGCTCGGGACTACTTGGTTATGGCTACACCTTC.

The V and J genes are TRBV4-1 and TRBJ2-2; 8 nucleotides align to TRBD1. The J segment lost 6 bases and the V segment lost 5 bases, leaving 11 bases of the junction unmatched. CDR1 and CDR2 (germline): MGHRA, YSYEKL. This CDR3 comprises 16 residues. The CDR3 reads CASSNDRGPSAGELFF. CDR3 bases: TGCGCCAGCAGCAACGACAGGGGTCCCTCTGCCGGGGAGCTGTTTTTT.

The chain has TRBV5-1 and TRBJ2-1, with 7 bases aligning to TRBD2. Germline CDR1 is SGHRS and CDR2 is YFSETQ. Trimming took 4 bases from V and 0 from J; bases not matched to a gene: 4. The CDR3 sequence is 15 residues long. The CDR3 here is CASSGAGSSYNEQFF. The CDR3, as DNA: TGCGCCAGCAGCGGAGCGGGGAGCTCCTACAATGAGCAGTTCTTC.

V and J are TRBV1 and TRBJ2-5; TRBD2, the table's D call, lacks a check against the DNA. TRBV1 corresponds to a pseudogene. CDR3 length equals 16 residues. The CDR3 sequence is CTSERAMPSPQETQYF. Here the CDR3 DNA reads TGCACCAGCGAGAGGGCCATGCCCAGCCCACAAGAGACCCAGTACTTC.

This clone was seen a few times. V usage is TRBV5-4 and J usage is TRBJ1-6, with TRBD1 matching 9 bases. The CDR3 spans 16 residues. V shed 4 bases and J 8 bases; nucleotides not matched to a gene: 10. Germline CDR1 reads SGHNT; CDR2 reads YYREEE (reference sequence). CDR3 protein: CASSRGGDRAYSPLHF. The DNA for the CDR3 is TGTGCCAGCAGCCGAGGGGGGGACAGGGCCTATTCACCCCTCCACTTT.

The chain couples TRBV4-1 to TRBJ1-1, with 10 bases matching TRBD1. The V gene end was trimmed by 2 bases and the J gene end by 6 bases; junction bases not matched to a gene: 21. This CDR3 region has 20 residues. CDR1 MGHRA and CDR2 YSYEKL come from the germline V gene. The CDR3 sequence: CASSQFSPGTRDRGDAEAFF. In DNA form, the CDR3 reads TGCGCCAGCAGCCAATTTTCTCCGGGCACTCGGGACAGGGGAGATGCTGAAGCTTTCTTT.

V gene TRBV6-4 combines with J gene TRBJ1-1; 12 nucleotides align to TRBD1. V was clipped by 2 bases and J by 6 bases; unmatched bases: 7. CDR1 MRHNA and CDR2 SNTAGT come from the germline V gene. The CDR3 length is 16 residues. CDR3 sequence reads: CASSDTGQGATSEAFF. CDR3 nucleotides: TGTGCCAGCAGTGACACGGGACAGGGGGCAACTTCTGAAGCTTTCTTT.

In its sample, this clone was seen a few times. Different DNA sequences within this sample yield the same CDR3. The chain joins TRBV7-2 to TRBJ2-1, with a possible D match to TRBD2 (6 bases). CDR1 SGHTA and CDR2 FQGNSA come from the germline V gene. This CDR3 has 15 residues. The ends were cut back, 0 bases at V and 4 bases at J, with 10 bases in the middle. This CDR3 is CASSLALGGYNEQFF. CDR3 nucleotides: TGTGCCAGCAGCTTAGCTCTCGGGGGTTACAATGAGCAGTTCTTC.

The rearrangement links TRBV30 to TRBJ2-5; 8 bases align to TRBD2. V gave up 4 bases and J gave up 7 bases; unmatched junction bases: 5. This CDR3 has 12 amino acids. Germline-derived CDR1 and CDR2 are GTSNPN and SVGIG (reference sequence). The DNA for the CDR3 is TGTGCCTGGAATAGCGGGGCTGGGACCCAGTACTTC. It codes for CAWNSGAGTQYF.

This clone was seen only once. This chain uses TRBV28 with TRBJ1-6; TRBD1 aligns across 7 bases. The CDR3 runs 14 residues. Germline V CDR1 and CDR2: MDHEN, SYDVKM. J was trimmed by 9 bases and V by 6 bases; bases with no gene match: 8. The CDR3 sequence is CASSPTGISSPLHF. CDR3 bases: TGTGCCAGCAGCCCGACAGGGATAAGTTCACCCCTCCACTTT.

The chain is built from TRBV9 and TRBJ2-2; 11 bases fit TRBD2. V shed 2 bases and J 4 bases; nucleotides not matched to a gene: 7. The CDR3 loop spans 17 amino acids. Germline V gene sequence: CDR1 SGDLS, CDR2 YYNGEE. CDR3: CASSVEASGGFTGELFF. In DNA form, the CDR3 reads TGTGCCAGCAGCGTGGAGGCTAGCGGGGGGTTCACCGGGGAGCTGTTTTTT. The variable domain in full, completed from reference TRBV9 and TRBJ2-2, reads DSGVTQTPKHLITATGQRVTLRCSPRSGDLSVYWYQQSLDQGLQFLIQYYNGEERAKGNILERFSAQQFPDLHSELNLSSLELGDSALYFCASSVEASGGFTGELFFGEGSRLTVL.

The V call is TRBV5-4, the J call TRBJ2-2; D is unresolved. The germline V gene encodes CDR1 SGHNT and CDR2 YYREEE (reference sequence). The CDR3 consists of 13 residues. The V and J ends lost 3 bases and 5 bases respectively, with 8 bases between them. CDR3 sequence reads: CASSSQRTGELFF. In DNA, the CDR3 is TGTGCCAGCAGCTCCCAGAGGACCGGGGAGCTGTTTTTT.

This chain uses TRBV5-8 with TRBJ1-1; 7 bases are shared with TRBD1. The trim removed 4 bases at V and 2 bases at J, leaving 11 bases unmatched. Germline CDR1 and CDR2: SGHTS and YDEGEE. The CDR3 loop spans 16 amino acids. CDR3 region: CASSRNRGRGNTEAFF. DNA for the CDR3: TGTGCCAGCAGCCGAAACAGGGGCCGGGGCAACACTGAAGCTTTCTTT.

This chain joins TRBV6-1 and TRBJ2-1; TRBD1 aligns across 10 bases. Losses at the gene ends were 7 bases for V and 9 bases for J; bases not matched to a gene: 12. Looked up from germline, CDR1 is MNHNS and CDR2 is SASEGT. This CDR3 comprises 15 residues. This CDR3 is CASMLGGQGTVEQFF. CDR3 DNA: TGTGCCAGCATGCTCGGGGGACAGGGGACCGTTGAGCAGTTCTTC.

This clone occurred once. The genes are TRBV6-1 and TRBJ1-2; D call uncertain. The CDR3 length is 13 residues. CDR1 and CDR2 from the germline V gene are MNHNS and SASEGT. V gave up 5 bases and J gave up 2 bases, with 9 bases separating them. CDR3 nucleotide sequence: TGTGCCAGCAGTTTGAGCGAGAACTATGGCTACACCTTC. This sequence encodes CASSLSENYGYTF.

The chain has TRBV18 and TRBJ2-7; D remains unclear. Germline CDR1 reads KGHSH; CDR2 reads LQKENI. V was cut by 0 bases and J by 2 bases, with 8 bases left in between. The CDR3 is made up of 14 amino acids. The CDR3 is CASSPPSAPYEQYF. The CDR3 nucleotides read TGTGCCAGCTCACCACCCTCAGCGCCCTACGAGCAGTACTTC.

The CDR3 is CASSPTRTAGTLNEKLFF. CDR3 nucleotide sequence: TGTGCCAGCAGCCCTACGCGGACAGCCGGGACCCTTAATGAAAAACTGTTTTTT. The V and J genes are TRBV11-2 and TRBJ1-4; perhaps TRBD1 as D (6 bases). The CDR3 consists of 18 residues. Germline V gene data show CDR1 as SGHAT and CDR2 as FQNNGV. V gave up 5 bases and J gave up 4 bases, with 23 bases separating them. The full variable domain, in which reference TRBV11-2 and TRBJ1-4 provide the parts outside the CDR3, is EAGVAQSPRYKIIEKRQSVAFWCNPISGHATLYWYQQILGQGPKLLIQFQNNGVVDDSQLPKDRFSAERLKGVDSTLKIQPAKLEDSAVYLCASSPTRTAGTLNEKLFFGSGTQLSVL.

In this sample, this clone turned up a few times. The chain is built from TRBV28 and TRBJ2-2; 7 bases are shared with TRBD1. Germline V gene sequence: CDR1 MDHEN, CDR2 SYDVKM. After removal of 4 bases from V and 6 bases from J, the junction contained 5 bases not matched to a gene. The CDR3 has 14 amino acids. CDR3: CASSSTGSAGELFF. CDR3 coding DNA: TGTGCCAGCAGTTCGACAGGGTCCGCCGGGGAGCTGTTTTTT.

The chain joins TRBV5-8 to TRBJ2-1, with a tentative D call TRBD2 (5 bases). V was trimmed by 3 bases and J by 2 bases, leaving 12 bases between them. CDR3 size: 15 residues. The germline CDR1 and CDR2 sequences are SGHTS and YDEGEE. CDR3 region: CASSSRGDTYNEQFF. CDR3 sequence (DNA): TGTGCCAGCAGCTCCCGGGGTGACACCTACAATGAGCAGTTCTTC.

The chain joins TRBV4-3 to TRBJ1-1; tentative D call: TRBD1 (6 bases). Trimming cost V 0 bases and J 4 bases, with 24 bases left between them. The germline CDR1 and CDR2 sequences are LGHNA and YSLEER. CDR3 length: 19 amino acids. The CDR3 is CASSQDRGTPGAGATEAFF. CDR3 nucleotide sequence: TGCGCCAGCAGCCAAGATCGAGGGACGCCCGGGGCGGGGGCCACTGAAGCTTTCTTT.

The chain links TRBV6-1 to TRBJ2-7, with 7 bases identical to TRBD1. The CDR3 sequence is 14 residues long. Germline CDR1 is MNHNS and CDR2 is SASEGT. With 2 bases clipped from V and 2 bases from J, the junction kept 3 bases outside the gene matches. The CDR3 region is CASSELGTAYEQYF. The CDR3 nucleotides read TGTGCCAGCAGTGAACTCGGGACAGCCTACGAGCAGTACTTC.

For the CDR3, the DNA is TGTGCCAGCAGCCAAGGAACGGTGGCGGAGGGTGGCTACACCTTC. Its protein is CASSQGTVAEGGYTF. This sequence joins TRBV4-2 and TRBJ1-2; no clear D. The CDR3 runs 15 residues. Deletions cut 1 base from V and 7 bases from J, with 16 bases between. CDR1 and CDR2 from the germline V gene are LGHNA and YNFKEQ.

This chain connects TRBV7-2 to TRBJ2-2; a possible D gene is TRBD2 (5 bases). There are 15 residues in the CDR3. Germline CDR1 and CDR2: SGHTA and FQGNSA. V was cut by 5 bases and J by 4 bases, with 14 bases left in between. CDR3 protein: CASSIRWERTGELFF. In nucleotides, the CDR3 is TGTGCCAGCAGCATCAGGTGGGAGCGCACCGGGGAGCTGTTTTTT.

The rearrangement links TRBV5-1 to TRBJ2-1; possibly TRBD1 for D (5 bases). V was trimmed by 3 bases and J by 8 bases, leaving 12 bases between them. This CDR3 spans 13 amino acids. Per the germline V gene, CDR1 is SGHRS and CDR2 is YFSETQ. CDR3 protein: CASSYGQGYEQFF. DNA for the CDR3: TGCGCCAGCAGCTACGGGCAGGGCTATGAGCAGTTCTTC. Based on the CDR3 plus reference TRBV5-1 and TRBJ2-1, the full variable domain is KAGVTQTPRYLIKTRGQQVTLSCSPISGHRSVSWYQQTPGQGLQFLFEYFSETQRNKGNFPGRFSGRQFSNSRSEMNVSTLELGDSALYLCASSYGQGYEQFFGPGTRLTVL.

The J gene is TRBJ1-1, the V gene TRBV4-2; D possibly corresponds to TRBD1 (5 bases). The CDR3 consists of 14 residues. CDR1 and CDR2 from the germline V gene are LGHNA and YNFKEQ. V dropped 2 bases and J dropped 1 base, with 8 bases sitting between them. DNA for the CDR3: TGTGCCAGCAGCCAACTGGACACGAACACTGAAGCTTTCTTT. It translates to CASSQLDTNTEAFF.